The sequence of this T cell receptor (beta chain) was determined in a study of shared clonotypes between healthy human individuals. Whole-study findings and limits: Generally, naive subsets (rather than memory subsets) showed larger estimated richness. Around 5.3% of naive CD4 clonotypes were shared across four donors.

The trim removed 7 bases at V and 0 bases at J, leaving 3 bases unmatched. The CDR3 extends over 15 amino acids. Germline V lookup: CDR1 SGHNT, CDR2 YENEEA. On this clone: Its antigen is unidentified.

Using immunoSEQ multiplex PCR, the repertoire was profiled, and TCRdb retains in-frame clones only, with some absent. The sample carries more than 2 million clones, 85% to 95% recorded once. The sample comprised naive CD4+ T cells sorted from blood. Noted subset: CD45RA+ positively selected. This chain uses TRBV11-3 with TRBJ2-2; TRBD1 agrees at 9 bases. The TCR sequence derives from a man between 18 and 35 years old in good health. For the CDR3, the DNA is TGTGCCAGCACCAGACAGGGGGCGAACACCGGGGAGCTGTTTTTT. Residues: CASTRQGANTGELFF.